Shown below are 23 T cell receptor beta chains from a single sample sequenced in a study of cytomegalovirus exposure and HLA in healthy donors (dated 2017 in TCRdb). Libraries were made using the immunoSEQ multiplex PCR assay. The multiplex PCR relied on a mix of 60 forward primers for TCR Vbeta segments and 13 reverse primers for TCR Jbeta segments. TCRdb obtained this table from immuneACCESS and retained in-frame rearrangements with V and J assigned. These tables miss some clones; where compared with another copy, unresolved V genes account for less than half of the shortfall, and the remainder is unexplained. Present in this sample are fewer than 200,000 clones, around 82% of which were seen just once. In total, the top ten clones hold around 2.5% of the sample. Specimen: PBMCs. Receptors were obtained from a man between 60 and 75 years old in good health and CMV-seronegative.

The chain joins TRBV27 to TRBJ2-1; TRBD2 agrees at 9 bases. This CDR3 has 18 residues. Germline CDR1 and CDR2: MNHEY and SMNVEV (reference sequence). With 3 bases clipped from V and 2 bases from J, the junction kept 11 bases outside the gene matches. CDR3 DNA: TGTGCCAGCAGTTTCCCCGGGGGAGCGGGAGGCCCCTACAATGAGCAGTTCTTC. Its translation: CASSFPGGAGGPYNEQFF.

The CDR3 DNA sequence: TGTGCCAGCAGTGAAGCGCCGAGCGGGGGGGCGGGGGATACGCAGTATTTT. Translated, it gives CASSEAPSGGAGDTQYF. The V gene is TRBV6-1, the J gene TRBJ2-3, with 10 bases fitting TRBD2. The CDR3 contains 17 residues. Per germline, CDR1 MNHNS and CDR2 SASEGT. The J segment lost 6 bases and the V segment lost 0 bases, leaving 9 bases of the junction unmatched.

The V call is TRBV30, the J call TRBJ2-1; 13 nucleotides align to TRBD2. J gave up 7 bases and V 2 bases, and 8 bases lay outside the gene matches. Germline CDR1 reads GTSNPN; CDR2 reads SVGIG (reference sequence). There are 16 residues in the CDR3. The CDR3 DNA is TGTGCCTGGAGTCCACCCGGGACTAGCGGGATTAATGAGCAGTTCTTC. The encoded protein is CAWSPPGTSGINEQFF.

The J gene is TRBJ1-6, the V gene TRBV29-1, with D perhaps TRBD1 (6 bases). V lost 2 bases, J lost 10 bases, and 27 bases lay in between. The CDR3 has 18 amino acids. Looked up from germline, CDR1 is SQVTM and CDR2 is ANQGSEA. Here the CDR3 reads CSVELRLGQLYRRSPLHF. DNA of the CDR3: TGCAGCGTTGAATTGCGACTTGGACAGTTATACAGGAGGTCACCCCTCCACTTT.

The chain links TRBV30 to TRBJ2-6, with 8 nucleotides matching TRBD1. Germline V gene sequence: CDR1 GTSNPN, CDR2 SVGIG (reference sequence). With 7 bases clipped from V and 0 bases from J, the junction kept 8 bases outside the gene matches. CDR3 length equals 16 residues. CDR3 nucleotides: TGTGCCTACGACAGGGGCCGTAGCTCTGGGGCCAACGTCCTGACTTTC. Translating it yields CAYDRGRSSGANVLTF.

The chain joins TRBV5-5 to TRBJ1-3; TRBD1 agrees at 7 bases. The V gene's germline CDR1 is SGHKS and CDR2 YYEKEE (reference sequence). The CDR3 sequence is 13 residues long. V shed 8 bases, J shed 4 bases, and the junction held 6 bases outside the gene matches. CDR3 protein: CASLQGIGNTIYF. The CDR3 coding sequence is TGTGCCAGTTTACAGGGGATCGGAAACACCATATATTTT.

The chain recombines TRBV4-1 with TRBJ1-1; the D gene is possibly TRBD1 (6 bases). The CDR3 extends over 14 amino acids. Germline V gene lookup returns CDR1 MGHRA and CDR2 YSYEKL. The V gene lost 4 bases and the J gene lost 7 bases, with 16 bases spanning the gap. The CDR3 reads CASSLEGETNEAFF. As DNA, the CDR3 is TGCGCCAGCAGCCTCGAGGGGGAAACCAATGAAGCTTTCTTT.

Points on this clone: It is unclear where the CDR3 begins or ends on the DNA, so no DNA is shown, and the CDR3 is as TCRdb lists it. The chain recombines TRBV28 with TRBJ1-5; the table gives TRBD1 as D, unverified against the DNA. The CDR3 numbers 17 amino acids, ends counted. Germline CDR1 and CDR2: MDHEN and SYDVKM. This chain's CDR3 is CASSLFGRGTGNQPQNF.

The CDR3 protein is CASSQDTSGTYNEQFF. The CDR3 coding sequence is TGTGCCAGCAGCCAGGATACTAGCGGGACCTACAATGAGCAGTTCTTC. This chain links TRBV4-2 with TRBJ2-1, with 10 bases identical to TRBD2. V was pared by 3 bases and J by 2 bases, with 4 bases of the junction left unmatched. CDR3 length: 16 residues. Germline values: CDR1 LGHNA, CDR2 YNFKEQ.

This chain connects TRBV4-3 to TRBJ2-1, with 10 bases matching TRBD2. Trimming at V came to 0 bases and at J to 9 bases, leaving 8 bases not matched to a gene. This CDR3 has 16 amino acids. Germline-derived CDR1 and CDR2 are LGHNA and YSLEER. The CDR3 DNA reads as TGCGCCAGCAGCCAAGATAGGCTAGCGGGAGATGGTGAGCAGTTCTTC. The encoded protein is CASSQDRLAGDGEQFF.

The CDR3 protein is CASSENRGNEQFF. In nucleotides, the CDR3 is TGTGCCAGCAGTGAGAACAGGGGAAATGAGCAGTTCTTC. The genes are TRBV2 and TRBJ2-1; 7 bases line up with TRBD1. V lost 3 bases, J lost 7 bases, and 3 bases stayed unmatched. CDR1 is SNHLY and CDR2 is FYNNEI in the germline V gene. The CDR3 covers 13 residues.

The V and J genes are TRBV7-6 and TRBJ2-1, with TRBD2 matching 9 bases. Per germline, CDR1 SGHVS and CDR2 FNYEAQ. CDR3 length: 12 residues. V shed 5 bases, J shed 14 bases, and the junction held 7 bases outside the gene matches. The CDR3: CASSPLAGEKFF. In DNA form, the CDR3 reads TGTGCCAGCAGCCCATTAGCGGGAGAAAAGTTCTTC. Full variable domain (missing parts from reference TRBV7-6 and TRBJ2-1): GAGVSQSPRYKVTKRGQDVALRCDPISGHVSLYWYRQALGQGPEFLTYFNYEAQQDKSGLPNDRFSAERPEGSISTLTIQRTEQRDSAMYRCASSPLAGEKFFGPGTRLTVL.

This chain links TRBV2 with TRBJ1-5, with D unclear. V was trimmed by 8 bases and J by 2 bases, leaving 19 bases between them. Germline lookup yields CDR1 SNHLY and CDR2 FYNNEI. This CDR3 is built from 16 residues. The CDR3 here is CASREGPSRGNQPQHF. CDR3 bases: TGTGCCAGCCGGGAGGGCCCGTCCCGAGGCAATCAGCCCCAGCATTTT.

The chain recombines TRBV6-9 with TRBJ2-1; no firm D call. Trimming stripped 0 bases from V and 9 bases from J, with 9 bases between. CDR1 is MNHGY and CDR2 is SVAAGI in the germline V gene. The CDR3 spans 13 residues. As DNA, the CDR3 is TGTGCCAGCAGTTATTCGGGTGGGCGTGAGCAGTTCTTC. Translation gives CASSYSGGREQFF.

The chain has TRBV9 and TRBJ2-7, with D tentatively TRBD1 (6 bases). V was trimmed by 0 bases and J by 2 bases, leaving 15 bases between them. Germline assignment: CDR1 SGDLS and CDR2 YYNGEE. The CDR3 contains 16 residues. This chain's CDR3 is CASSVDSGHLPYEQYF. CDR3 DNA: TGTGCCAGCAGCGTAGACTCGGGACACCTACCCTACGAGCAGTACTTC. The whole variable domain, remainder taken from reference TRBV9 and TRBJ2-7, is DSGVTQTPKHLITATGQRVTLRCSPRSGDLSVYWYQQSLDQGLQFLIQYYNGEERAKGNILERFSAQQFPDLHSELNLSSLELGDSALYFCASSVDSGHLPYEQYFGPGTRLTVT.

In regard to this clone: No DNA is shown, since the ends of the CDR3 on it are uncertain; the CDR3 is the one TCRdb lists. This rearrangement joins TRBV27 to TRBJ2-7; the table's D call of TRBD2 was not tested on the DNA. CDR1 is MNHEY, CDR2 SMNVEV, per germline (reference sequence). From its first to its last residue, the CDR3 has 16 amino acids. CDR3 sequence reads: CASSSSGLAGPYEQYF.

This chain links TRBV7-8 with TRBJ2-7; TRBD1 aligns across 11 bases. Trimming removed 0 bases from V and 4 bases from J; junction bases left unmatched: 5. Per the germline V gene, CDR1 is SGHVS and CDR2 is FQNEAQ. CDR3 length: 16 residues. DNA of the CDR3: TGTGCCAGCAGCTTAGCGGGACAGGGGGTTGGGTACGAGCAGTACTTC. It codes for CASSLAGQGVGYEQYF.

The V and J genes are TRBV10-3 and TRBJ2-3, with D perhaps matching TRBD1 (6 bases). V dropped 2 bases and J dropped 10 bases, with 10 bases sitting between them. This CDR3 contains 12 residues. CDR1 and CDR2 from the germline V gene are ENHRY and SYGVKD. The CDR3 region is CAISEGQKAQYF. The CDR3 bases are TGTGCCATCAGTGAGGGACAGAAGGCGCAGTATTTT.

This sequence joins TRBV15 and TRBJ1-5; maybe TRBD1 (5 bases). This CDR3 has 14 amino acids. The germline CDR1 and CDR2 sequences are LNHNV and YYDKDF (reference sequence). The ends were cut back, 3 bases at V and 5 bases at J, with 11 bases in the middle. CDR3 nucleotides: TGTGCCACCAGCAGCGCGAAAGGGGATCAGCCCCAGCATTTT. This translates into CATSSAKGDQPQHF.

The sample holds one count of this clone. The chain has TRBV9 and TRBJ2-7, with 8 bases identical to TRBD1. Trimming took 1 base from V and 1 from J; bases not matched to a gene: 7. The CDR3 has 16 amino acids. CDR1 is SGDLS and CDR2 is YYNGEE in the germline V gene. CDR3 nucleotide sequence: TGTGCCAGCAGCGTATTCCCAGGGGGCGAATCCTACGAGCAGTACTTC. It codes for CASSVFPGGESYEQYF.

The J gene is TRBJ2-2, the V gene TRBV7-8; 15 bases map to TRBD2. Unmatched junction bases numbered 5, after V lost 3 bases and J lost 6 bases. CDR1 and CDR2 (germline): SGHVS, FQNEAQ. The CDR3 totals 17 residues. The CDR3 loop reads CASSFGLAGGLSGELFF. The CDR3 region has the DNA TGTGCCAGCAGCTTCGGACTAGCGGGAGGGCTGTCCGGGGAGCTGTTTTTT.

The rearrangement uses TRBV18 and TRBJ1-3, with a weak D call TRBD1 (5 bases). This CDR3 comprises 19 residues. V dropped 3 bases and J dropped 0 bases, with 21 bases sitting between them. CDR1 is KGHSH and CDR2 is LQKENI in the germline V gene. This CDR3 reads CASSPQRMSQAPSGNTIYF. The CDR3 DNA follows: TGTGCCAGCTCACCGCAGAGGATGTCACAGGCTCCCTCTGGAAACACCATATATTTT.

CDR3 DNA sequence: TGTGCCAGCATTGGACTAGCGGGTTACAATGAGCAGTTCTTC. It encodes CASIGLAGYNEQFF. The rearrangement links TRBV28 to TRBJ2-1; TRBD2 matches at 11 bases. The germline V gene encodes CDR1 MDHEN and CDR2 SYDVKM. With 7 bases clipped from V and 4 bases from J, the junction kept 3 bases outside the gene matches. This CDR3 comprises 14 residues.